The rows below give T cell receptor beta chains drawn from one sample of a study of cytotoxic CD8 clonotypes in ibrutinib-treated CLL. TCRdb keeps only in-frame clones here, not all; method: immunoSEQ multiplex PCR. Of some 310,000 clones in the sample, about 77% were seen once. This specimen consisted of PBMCs, obtained before ibrutinib treatment. The receptor set was obtained from a human donor with chronic lymphocytic leukemia. CDR3s include the opening cysteine and the closing phenylalanine or tryptophan. D genes are given only for firm matches. Only part of the rows carry a size: once, few, many, or a class if the clone is expanded.

d_call: TRBD1
j_call: TRBJ2-7
v_call: TRBV10-2
clone_size: NA
cdr3_nt: TGCGCCAGCAGGAACCTTGACAGGGTTTGGGAGCAGTACTTC
cdr3_aa: CASRNLDRVWEQYF

d_call: NA
j_call: TRBJ2-1
v_call: TRBV10-3
clone_size: NA
cdr3_nt: TGTGCCATCAGTGCGGACACTGTCGGTGAGCAGTTCTTC
cdr3_aa: CAISADTVGEQFF

d_call: TRBD2
j_call: TRBJ2-1
v_call: TRBV4-1
clone_size: NA
cdr3_nt: TGCGCCAGCAGCCAAAGACTAGCGGGAGATCCTTCCTACAATGAGCAGTTCTTC
cdr3_aa: CASSQRLAGDPSYNEQFF

d_call: TRBD2
j_call: TRBJ2-2
v_call: TRBV6-6
clone_size: NA
cdr3_nt: TGTGCCAGCACACCTAGCGGGACCACCGGGGAGCTGTTTTTT
cdr3_aa: CASTPSGTTGELFF

d_call: NA
j_call: TRBJ1-5
v_call: TRBV6-6
clone_size: once
cdr3_nt: TGTGCCAGCAGTTTGCGGGGTGATGGGCCCCAGCATTTT
cdr3_aa: CASSLRGDGPQHF

d_call: TRBD2
j_call: TRBJ2-2
v_call: TRBV5-1
clone_size: NA
cdr3_nt: TGCGCCAGCAGCTACCGACTAGCGGGAGGCCCGAACACCGGGGAGCTGTTTTTT
cdr3_aa: CASSYRLAGGPNTGELFF

d_call: NA
j_call: TRBJ2-7
v_call: TRBV5-1
clone_size: NA
cdr3_nt: TGCGCCAGCAGCTTGGAACTAGCTATCAGCTCCTACGAGCAGTACTTC
cdr3_aa: CASSLELAISSYEQYF

d_call: NA
j_call: TRBJ2-5
v_call: TRBV19
clone_size: NA
cdr3_nt: TGTGCCAGTAGTATAGACGGGAAGCAAGAGACCCAGTACTTC
cdr3_aa: CASSIDGKQETQYF

d_call: TRBD1
j_call: TRBJ2-7
v_call: TRBV7-6
clone_size: NA
cdr3_nt: TGTGCCAGCAGCTCCTCCGGGACAGGGTACTACGAGCAGTACTTC
cdr3_aa: CASSSSGTGYYEQYF

d_call: NA
j_call: TRBJ2-2
v_call: TRBV11-2
clone_size: NA
cdr3_nt: TGTGCCAGCAGCTCTAGGACCCTGGGGCGTCCCGGGGAGCTGTTTTTT
cdr3_aa: CASSSRTLGRPGELFF

d_call: NA
j_call: TRBJ1-5
v_call: TRBV21-1
clone_size: once
cdr3_nt: TGTGCCAGCCGAACACAAAGGGTAGGGTTCTTATTTAGCAATCAGCCCCAGCATTTT
cdr3_aa: CASRTQRVGFLFSNQPQHF

d_call: NA
j_call: TRBJ1-6
v_call: TRBV11-2
clone_size: NA
cdr3_nt: TGTGCCAGCAGCTTCTCGTCGAGAGCACCCCTCCACTTT
cdr3_aa: CASSFSSRAPLHF

d_call: NA
j_call: TRBJ2-5
v_call: TRBV11-3
clone_size: NA
cdr3_nt: TGTGCCAGCAGCTTAGGTCGGGGCCAAGAGACCCAGTACTTC
cdr3_aa: CASSLGRGQETQYF

d_call: NA
j_call: TRBJ1-5
v_call: TRBV28
clone_size: NA
cdr3_nt: TGTGCCAGCAGTGACGGGACCAATGGGTACAATCAGCCCCAGCATTTT
cdr3_aa: CASSDGTNGYNQPQHF

d_call: NA
j_call: TRBJ2-7
v_call: TRBV27
clone_size: NA
cdr3_nt: TGTGCCAGCAGTTTAATGGGCGGCGAGCGACAGTACTTC
cdr3_aa: CASSLMGGERQYF

d_call: NA
j_call: TRBJ2-6
v_call: TRBV6-4
clone_size: few
cdr3_nt: TGTGCCAGCAGTGACTTCGCTGGGGCCAACGTCCTGACTTTC
cdr3_aa: CASSDFAGANVLTF

d_call: NA
j_call: TRBJ2-2
v_call: TRBV6-5
clone_size: NA
cdr3_nt: TGTGCCGCGAGGATTGGGATGAACACCGGGGAGCTGTTTTTT
cdr3_aa: CAARIGMNTGELFF

d_call: NA
j_call: TRBJ1-4
v_call: TRBV7-2
clone_size: NA
cdr3_nt: TGTGCCAGCAGCTTAGAGGGGGACCCAACTAATGAAAAACTGTTTTTT
cdr3_aa: CASSLEGDPTNEKLFF

d_call: TRBD2
j_call: TRBJ2-5
v_call: TRBV7-9
clone_size: NA
cdr3_nt: TGTGCCAGCAGCTTAGGTCTAGCGGGAGTTTCCCAAGAGACCCAGTACTTC
cdr3_aa: CASSLGLAGVSQETQYF

d_call: TRBD2
j_call: TRBJ2-3
v_call: TRBV6-5
clone_size: NA
cdr3_nt: TGTGCCAGCAGTCCACTAGCGGGGTTCACAGATACGCAGTATTTT
cdr3_aa: CASSPLAGFTDTQYF

d_call: TRBD2
j_call: TRBJ2-1
v_call: TRBV9
clone_size: NA
cdr3_nt: TGTGCCAGCACCCCGGGACTAGCGTCCTACAATGAGCAGTTCTTC
cdr3_aa: CASTPGLASYNEQFF

d_call: NA
j_call: TRBJ1-1
v_call: TRBV13
clone_size: NA
cdr3_nt: TGTGCCAGCAGCCCAAACGGCAGGGGTGTCACTGAAGCTTTCTTT
cdr3_aa: CASSPNGRGVTEAFF

d_call: NA
j_call: TRBJ2-7
v_call: TRBV28
clone_size: NA
cdr3_nt: TGTGCCAGCAGTTTGGCCAGGATAGACTCCTACGAGCAGTACTTC
cdr3_aa: CASSLARIDSYEQYF

d_call: NA
j_call: TRBJ2-5
v_call: TRBV7-2
clone_size: few
cdr3_nt: TGTGCCAGCAGCCAGGACAGTTTGGAGACCCAGTACTTC
cdr3_aa: CASSQDSLETQYF

d_call: TRBD1
j_call: TRBJ1-5
v_call: TRBV27
clone_size: NA
cdr3_nt: TGTGCCAGCAGTTTACGCGGGACAGGGGTCCCTAGCAATCAGCCCCAGCATTTT
cdr3_aa: CASSLRGTGVPSNQPQHF

d_call: TRBD1
j_call: TRBJ2-5
v_call: TRBV6-1
clone_size: NA
cdr3_nt: TGTGCCAGCAGTGAACCAAAGACGACAGGGGTGGAGACCCAGTACTTC
cdr3_aa: CASSEPKTTGVETQYF

d_call: NA
j_call: TRBJ2-5
v_call: TRBV2
clone_size: few
cdr3_nt: TGTGCCAGCAGTGGAATGGAAGAGACCCAGTACTTC
cdr3_aa: CASSGMEETQYF

d_call: TRBD1
j_call: TRBJ2-7
v_call: TRBV11-1
clone_size: NA
cdr3_nt: TGTGCCAGCAGCTATCGGACAGGGTGGGGCGAGCAGTACTTC
cdr3_aa: CASSYRTGWGEQYF

d_call: NA
j_call: TRBJ2-5
v_call: TRBV20-1
clone_size: NA
cdr3_nt: TGCAGTGCTGTGGTGGGAGAGCAGTACTTC
cdr3_aa: CSAVVGEQYF

d_call: TRBD2
j_call: TRBJ2-7
v_call: TRBV5-1
clone_size: once
cdr3_nt: TGCGCCAGCAGCTCCGGGACTAGCACCTACGAGCAGTACTTC
cdr3_aa: CASSSGTSTYEQYF

d_call: TRBD1
j_call: TRBJ1-3
v_call: TRBV5-1
clone_size: NA
cdr3_nt: TGCGCCAGCAGCCTGGGGACAGGGGCAGGAAACACCATATATTTT
cdr3_aa: CASSLGTGAGNTIYF

d_call: TRBD1
j_call: TRBJ2-3
v_call: TRBV4-3
clone_size: once
cdr3_nt: TGCGCCAGCAGCCCAAGACAGGGGGCGGCAGATACGCAGTATTTT
cdr3_aa: CASSPRQGAADTQYF

d_call: NA
j_call: TRBJ2-6
v_call: TRBV5-6
clone_size: NA
cdr3_nt: TGTGCCAGCAGCTTTCCCCCGGGGAGACCCTCTGGGGCCAACGTCCTGACTTTC
cdr3_aa: CASSFPPGRPSGANVLTF

d_call: TRBD2
j_call: TRBJ2-7
v_call: TRBV27
clone_size: NA
cdr3_nt: TGTGCCAGCAGTTTATTTCTAGCGGGAATCCCCTACGAGCAGTACTTC
cdr3_aa: CASSLFLAGIPYEQYF

d_call: NA
j_call: TRBJ2-7
v_call: TRBV28
clone_size: NA
cdr3_nt: TGTGCCACCCTTGCGGCCGGGCAGGGTTCTTACGAGCAGTACTTC
cdr3_aa: CATLAAGQGSYEQYF

d_call: NA
j_call: TRBJ2-7
v_call: TRBV4-1
clone_size: NA
cdr3_nt: TGCGCCAGCAGCCAAGACCCAGGGTTGGCGTACGAGCAGTACTTC
cdr3_aa: CASSQDPGLAYEQYF

d_call: TRBD2
j_call: TRBJ2-1
v_call: TRBV9
clone_size: NA
cdr3_nt: TGTGCCAGCAGCGTAGAGGCGCGGGGGGCCTACAATGAGCAGTTCTTC
cdr3_aa: CASSVEARGAYNEQFF

d_call: NA
j_call: TRBJ2-2
v_call: TRBV4-1
clone_size: NA
cdr3_nt: TGCGCCAGCAGCCATGAGAGGACAGGGAGGGACACCGGGGAGCTGTTTTTT
cdr3_aa: CASSHERTGRDTGELFF

d_call: NA
j_call: TRBJ1-2
v_call: TRBV7-7
clone_size: NA
cdr3_nt: TGTGCCAGTACAGGGAGCGGTGGCTACACCTTC
cdr3_aa: CASTGSGGYTF

d_call: NA
j_call: TRBJ1-1
v_call: TRBV4-2
clone_size: NA
cdr3_nt: TGTGCCAGCAGCCAAGATGGGTCGGGTCCCAACACTGAAGCTTTCTTT
cdr3_aa: CASSQDGSGPNTEAFF

d_call: NA
j_call: TRBJ2-7
v_call: TRBV4-1
clone_size: few
cdr3_nt: TGCGCCAGCAGCCAAGTTAATAGGGATCAGGAGCAGTACTTC
cdr3_aa: CASSQVNRDQEQYF

d_call: TRBD2
j_call: TRBJ2-7
v_call: TRBV2
clone_size: few
cdr3_nt: TGTGCCAGCAGTCTCGCGGGAGTGGGGGAGCAGTACTTC
cdr3_aa: CASSLAGVGEQYF

d_call: NA
j_call: TRBJ2-3
v_call: TRBV19
clone_size: NA
cdr3_nt: TGTGCCAGTAGGGTGGCGAGCACAGATACGCAGTATTTT
cdr3_aa: CASRVASTDTQYF

d_call: TRBD2
j_call: TRBJ2-1
v_call: TRBV11-2
clone_size: NA
cdr3_nt: TGTGCCAGCAGCTCACTAGCGTTGTACAATGAGCAGTTCTTC
cdr3_aa: CASSSLALYNEQFF

d_call: NA
j_call: TRBJ2-7
v_call: TRBV7-8
clone_size: NA
cdr3_nt: TGTGCCAGCAGCTTAGGAGGCCTTCCCTCCTACGAGCAGTACTTC
cdr3_aa: CASSLGGLPSYEQYF

d_call: TRBD1
j_call: TRBJ1-2
v_call: TRBV9
clone_size: NA
cdr3_nt: TGTGCCAGCAGCGTAGAGGGGGGTGGACAGGGCTATGGCTACACCTTC
cdr3_aa: CASSVEGGGQGYGYTF

d_call: NA
j_call: TRBJ1-2
v_call: TRBV11-2
clone_size: NA
cdr3_nt: TGTGCCAGCAGCTTGACGGGGGCAGACTATGGCTACACCTTC
cdr3_aa: CASSLTGADYGYTF

d_call: NA
j_call: TRBJ1-2
v_call: TRBV5-6
clone_size: few
cdr3_nt: TGTGCCAGCAGTTACGTCGACAGCAACTATGGCTACACCTTC
cdr3_aa: CASSYVDSNYGYTF

d_call: TRBD1
j_call: TRBJ2-7
v_call: TRBV28
clone_size: NA
cdr3_nt: TGTGCCAGCAGCAGGGGGCCGCGCTCCTACGAGCAGTACTTC
cdr3_aa: CASSRGPRSYEQYF

d_call: TRBD1
j_call: TRBJ2-3
v_call: TRBV9
clone_size: NA
cdr3_nt: TGTGCCAGCAGCGAGCCCCTCTCCCGACAGGGGAGTTCAGATACGCAGTATTTT
cdr3_aa: CASSEPLSRQGSSDTQYF

d_call: NA
j_call: TRBJ1-1
v_call: TRBV6-6
clone_size: NA
cdr3_nt: TGTGCCAGCAGTTACCCCGGGGCAGGCCGGACTGAAGCTTTCTTT
cdr3_aa: CASSYPGAGRTEAFF

d_call: NA
j_call: TRBJ1-1
v_call: TRBV5-1
clone_size: NA
cdr3_nt: TGCGCCAGTTCCCTCGGGGTTTACACTGAAGCTTTCTTT
cdr3_aa: CASSLGVYTEAFF

d_call: TRBD1
j_call: TRBJ1-1
v_call: TRBV4-2
clone_size: NA
cdr3_nt: TGTGCCAGCAGCCAAGACCCCCGACAGGGGAACACTGAAGCTTTCTTT
cdr3_aa: CASSQDPRQGNTEAFF